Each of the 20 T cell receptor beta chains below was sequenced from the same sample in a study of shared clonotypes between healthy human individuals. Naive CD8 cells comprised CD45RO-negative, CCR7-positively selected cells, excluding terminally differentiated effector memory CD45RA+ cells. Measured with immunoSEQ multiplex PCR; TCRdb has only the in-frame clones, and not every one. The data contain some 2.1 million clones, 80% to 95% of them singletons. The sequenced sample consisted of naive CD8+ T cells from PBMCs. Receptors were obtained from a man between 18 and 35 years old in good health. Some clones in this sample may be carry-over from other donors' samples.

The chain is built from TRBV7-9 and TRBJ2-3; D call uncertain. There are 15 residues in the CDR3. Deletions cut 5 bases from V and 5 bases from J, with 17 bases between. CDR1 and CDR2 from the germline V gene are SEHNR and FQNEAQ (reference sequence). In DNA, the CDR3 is TGTGCCAGCAGCGGCCCCCGAAGTACGGGAGATACGCAGTATTTT. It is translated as CASSGPRSTGDTQYF.

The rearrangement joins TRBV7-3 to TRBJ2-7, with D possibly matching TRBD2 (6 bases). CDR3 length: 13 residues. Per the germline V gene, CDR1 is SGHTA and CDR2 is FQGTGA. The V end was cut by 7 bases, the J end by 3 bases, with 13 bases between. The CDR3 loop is CASTPGENYEQYF. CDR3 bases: TGTGCCAGCACCCCGGGGGAGAACTACGAGCAGTACTTC.

Written as DNA, the CDR3 is TGTGCCATCAGTGAGCGGGGGGGCTCCTACGAGCAGTACTTC. Amino acids: CAISERGGSYEQYF. This sequence joins TRBV10-3 and TRBJ2-7; TRBD2 matches 8 bases. CDR1 and CDR2 from the germline V gene are ENHRY and SYGVKD. CDR3 length: 14 amino acids. After removal of 2 bases from V and 0 bases from J, the junction contained 0 bases not matched to a gene.

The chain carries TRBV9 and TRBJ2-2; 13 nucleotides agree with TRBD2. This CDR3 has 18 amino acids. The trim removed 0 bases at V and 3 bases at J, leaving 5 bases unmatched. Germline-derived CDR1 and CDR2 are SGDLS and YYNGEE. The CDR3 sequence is CASSVAWTSGSDTGELFF. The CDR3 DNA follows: TGTGCCAGCAGCGTAGCCTGGACTAGCGGGAGTGACACCGGGGAGCTGTTTTTT.

CDR3 sequence reads: CASSHNLHQLVGEQFF. CDR3 nucleotides: TGTGCCAGCAGCCATAATCTACACCAGTTGGTGGGTGAGCAGTTCTTC. V and J are TRBV7-9 and TRBJ2-1, with no clear D. The ends were cut back, 5 bases at V and 9 bases at J, with 23 bases in the middle. Germline V CDR1 and CDR2: SEHNR, FQNEAQ (reference sequence). This CDR3 has 16 residues.

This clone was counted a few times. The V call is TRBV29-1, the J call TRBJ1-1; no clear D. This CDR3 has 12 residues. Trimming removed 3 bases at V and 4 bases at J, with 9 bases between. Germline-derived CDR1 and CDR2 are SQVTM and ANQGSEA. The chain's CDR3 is CSVDGAATEAFF. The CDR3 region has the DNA TGCAGCGTTGACGGAGCAGCCACTGAAGCTTTCTTT.

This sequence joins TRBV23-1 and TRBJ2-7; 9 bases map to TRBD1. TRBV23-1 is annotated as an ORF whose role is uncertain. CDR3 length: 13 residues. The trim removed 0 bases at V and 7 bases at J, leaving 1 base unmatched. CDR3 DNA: TGCGCCAGCAGTCAATCTGACAGGGGGGAGCAGTACTTC. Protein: CASSQSDRGEQYF.

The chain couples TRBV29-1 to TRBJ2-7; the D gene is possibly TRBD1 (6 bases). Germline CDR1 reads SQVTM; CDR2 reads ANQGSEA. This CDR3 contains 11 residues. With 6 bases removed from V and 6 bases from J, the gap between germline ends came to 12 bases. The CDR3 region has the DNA TGCAGCGTGGTAGACAGGCCCGAGCAGTACTTC. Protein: CSVVDRPEQYF.

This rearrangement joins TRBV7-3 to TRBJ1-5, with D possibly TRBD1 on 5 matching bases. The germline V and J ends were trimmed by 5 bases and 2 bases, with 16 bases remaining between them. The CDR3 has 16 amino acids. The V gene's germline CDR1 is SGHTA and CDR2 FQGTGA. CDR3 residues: CASSANRGYGNQPQHF. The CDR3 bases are TGTGCCAGCAGCGCGAATCGGGGGTATGGCAATCAGCCCCAGCATTTT. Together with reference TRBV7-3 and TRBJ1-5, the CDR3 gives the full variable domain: GAGVSQTPSNKVTEKGKYVELRCDPISGHTALYWYRQSLGQGPEFLIYFQGTGAADDSGLPNDRFFAVRPEGSVSTLKIQRTERGDSAVYLCASSANRGYGNQPQHFGDGTRLSIL.

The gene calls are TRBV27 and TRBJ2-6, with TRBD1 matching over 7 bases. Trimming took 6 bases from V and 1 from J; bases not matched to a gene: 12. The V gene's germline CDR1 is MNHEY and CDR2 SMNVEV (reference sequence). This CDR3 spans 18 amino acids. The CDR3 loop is CASSLRQGVLSGANVLTF. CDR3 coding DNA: TGTGCCAGCAGCTTGAGACAGGGCGTCTTATCTGGGGCCAACGTCCTGACTTTC.

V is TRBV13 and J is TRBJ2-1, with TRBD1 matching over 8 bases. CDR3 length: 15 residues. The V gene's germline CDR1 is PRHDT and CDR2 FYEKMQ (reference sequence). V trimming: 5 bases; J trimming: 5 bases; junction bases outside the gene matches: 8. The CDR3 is CASSPTGTGHNEQFF. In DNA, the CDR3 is TGTGCCAGCAGCCCTACTGGGACAGGCCACAATGAGCAGTTCTTC. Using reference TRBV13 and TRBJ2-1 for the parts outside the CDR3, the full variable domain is AAGVIQSPRHLIKEKRETATLKCYPIPRHDTVYWYQQGPGQDPQFLISFYEKMQSDKGSIPDRFSAQQFSDYHSELNMSSLELGDSALYFCASSPTGTGHNEQFFGPGTRLTVL.

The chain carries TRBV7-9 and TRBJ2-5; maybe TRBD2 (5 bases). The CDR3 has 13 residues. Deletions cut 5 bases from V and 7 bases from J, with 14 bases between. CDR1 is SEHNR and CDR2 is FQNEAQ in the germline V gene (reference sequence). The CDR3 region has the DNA TGTGCCAGCAGCCCCCCCGGGGATGTGACCCAGTACTTC. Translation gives CASSPPGDVTQYF.

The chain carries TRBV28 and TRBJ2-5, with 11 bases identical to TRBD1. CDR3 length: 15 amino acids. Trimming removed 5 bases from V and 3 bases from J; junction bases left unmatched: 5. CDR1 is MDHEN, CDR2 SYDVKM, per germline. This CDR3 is CASSLDRGLEETQYF. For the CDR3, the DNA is TGTGCCAGCAGTCTGGACAGGGGGCTCGAAGAGACCCAGTACTTC.

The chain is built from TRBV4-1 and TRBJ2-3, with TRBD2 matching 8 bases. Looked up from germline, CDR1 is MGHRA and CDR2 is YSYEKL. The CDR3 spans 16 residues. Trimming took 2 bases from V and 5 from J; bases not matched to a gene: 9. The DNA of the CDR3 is TGCGCCAGCAGCCAAAGGAAGACTAGCGTCGAAGATACGCAGTATTTT. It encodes CASSQRKTSVEDTQYF.

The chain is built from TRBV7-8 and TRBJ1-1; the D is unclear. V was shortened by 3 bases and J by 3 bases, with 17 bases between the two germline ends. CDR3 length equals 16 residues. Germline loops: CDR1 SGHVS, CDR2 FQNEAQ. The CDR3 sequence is CASSFLTGFMHTEAFF. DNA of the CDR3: TGTGCCAGCAGCTTTTTAACGGGGTTTATGCACACTGAAGCTTTCTTT.

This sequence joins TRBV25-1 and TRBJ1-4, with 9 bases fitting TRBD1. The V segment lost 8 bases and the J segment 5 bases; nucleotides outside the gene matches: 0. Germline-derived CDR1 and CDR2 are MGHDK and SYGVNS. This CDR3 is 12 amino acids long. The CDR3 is CASGTGNEKLFF. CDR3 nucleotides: TGTGCCAGCGGGACAGGGAATGAAAAACTGTTTTTT. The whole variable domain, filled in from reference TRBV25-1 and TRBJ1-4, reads EADIYQTPRYLVIGTGKKITLECSQTMGHDKMYWYQQDPGMELHLIHYSYGVNSTEKGDLSSESTVSRIRTEHFPLTLESARPSHTSQYLCASGTGNEKLFFGSGTQLSVL.

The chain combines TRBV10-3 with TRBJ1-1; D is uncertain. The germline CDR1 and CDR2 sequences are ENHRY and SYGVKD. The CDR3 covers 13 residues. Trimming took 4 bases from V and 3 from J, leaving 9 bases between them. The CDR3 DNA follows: TGTGCCATCAGTGCTGAGCGGCACACTGAAGCTTTCTTT. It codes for CAISAERHTEAFF.

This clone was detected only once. The CDR3 sequence: CASSLGTALMEGYTF. Here the CDR3 DNA reads TGTGCCAGCAGCTTAGGCACAGCCCTGATGGAAGGCTACACCTTC. The chain combines TRBV7-9 with TRBJ1-2; D unresolved. This CDR3 is 15 amino acids long. The germline V and J ends were trimmed by 1 base and 8 bases, with 17 bases remaining between them. Germline CDR1 SEHNR, CDR2 FQNEAQ (reference sequence).

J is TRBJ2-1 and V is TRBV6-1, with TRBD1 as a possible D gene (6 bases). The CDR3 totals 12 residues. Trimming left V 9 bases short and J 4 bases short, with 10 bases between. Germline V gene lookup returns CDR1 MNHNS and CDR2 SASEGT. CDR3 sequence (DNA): TGTGCCAGTTCACAGGGATACAATGAGCAGTTCTTC. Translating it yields CASSQGYNEQFF.

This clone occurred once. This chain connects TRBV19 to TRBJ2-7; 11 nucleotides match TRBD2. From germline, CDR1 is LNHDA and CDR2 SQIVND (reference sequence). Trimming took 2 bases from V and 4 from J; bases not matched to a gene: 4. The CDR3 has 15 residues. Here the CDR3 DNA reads TGTGCCAGTAGTATAACTAGCGGGAGCCTATACGAGCAGTACTTC. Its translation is CASSITSGSLYEQYF.